The 18 T cell receptor beta chains in this list originate from one sample, sequenced in a study of T cells in Graves' hyperthyroidism and ophthalmopathy. From RNA transcripts, TCR beta CDR3 regions were amplified. HTBI primers were the set used in a first-round RT-PCR of the TCR CDR3. TCRdb re-called the multiplex PCR reads through MiXCR, storing one row per CDR3 protein. Among around 300,000 distinct CDR3 sequences listed, about 20% were seen once. Sequenced: blood. These receptors were obtained from a young man with Graves' ophthalmopathy.

This clonotype was seen at least ten times. This sequence joins TRBV6-1 and TRBJ2-7; 8 bases align to TRBD1. With 6 bases clipped from V and 1 base from J, the junction kept 11 bases outside the gene matches. Germline V lookup: CDR1 MNHNS, CDR2 SASEGT. This CDR3 region has 16 residues. CDR3 sequence: CASRSAGTGKSYEQYF. DNA of the CDR3: TGTGCCAGCAGAAGCGCCGGGACAGGCAAATCCTACGAGCAGTACTTC.

The chain is built from TRBV20-1 and TRBJ1-1; 7 bases agree with TRBD1. CDR3 length: 14 amino acids. Looked up from germline, CDR1 is DFQATT and CDR2 is SNEGSKA (reference sequence). V lost 1 base and J lost 4; bases outside the gene matches: 6. The CDR3 protein is CSARGAHRGTEAFF. CDR3 coding DNA: TGCAGTGCTAGAGGGGCCCACAGGGGCACTGAAGCTTTCTTT.

The chain combines TRBV9 with TRBJ1-1, with 7 bases lining up with TRBD1. V dropped 0 bases and J dropped 0; count of bases not matched to a gene: 8. CDR3 length: 17 amino acids. Looked up from germline, CDR1 is SGDLS and CDR2 is YYNGEE. The CDR3 nucleotides read TGTGCCAGCAGCGTAGGCGCAGGGGGAATCCTGAACACTGAAGCTTTCTTT. Amino acids: CASSVGAGGILNTEAFF. The variable domain in full, completed from reference TRBV9 and TRBJ1-1, reads DSGVTQTPKHLITATGQRVTLRCSPRSGDLSVYWYQQSLDQGLQFLIQYYNGEERAKGNILERFSAQQFPDLHSELNLSSLELGDSALYFCASSVGAGGILNTEAFFGQGTRLTVV.

This clonotype was recorded a few times. V gene TRBV27 combines with J gene TRBJ2-2, with TRBD2 identical over 11 bases. The V and J ends lost 4 bases and 2 bases, in that order; junction bases with no gene match: 3. Germline CDR1 is MNHEY and CDR2 is SMNVEV (reference sequence). The CDR3 is made up of 16 amino acids. DNA for the CDR3: TGTGCCAGCAGTTCCCGACTAGCGGGAAACACCGGGGAGCTGTTTTTT. Translation: CASSSRLAGNTGELFF.

The chain uses TRBV19 and TRBJ1-4; 8 bases are a match to TRBD1. This CDR3 is built from 15 residues. The germline V gene encodes CDR1 LNHDA and CDR2 SQIVND (reference sequence). The ends lost 10 bases at V and 5 bases at J; junction bases unmatched: 12. CDR3 DNA sequence: TGTGCCACTCGGGGCCAGGGGGCAGTGAATGAAAAACTGTTTTTT. It codes for CATRGQGAVNEKLFF.

This clonotype appeared many times. V gene TRBV2 combines with J gene TRBJ1-5; D not resolved. The CDR3 sequence is 14 residues long. V was clipped by 4 bases and J by 0 bases, with 7 bases between them. Germline V lookup: CDR1 SNHLY, CDR2 FYNNEI. DNA of the CDR3: TGTGCCAGCAGTGGTGGATATAGCAATCAGCCCCAGCATTTT. The encoded protein is CASSGGYSNQPQHF.

V and J are TRBV11-2 and TRBJ2-7, with D perhaps TRBD1 (6 bases). Germline CDR1 reads SGHAT; CDR2 reads FQNNGV. V was cut by 0 bases and J by 3 bases, with 12 bases left in between. The CDR3 runs to 15 residues. CDR3 coding DNA: TGTGCCAGCAGCTTAGAGTTGGGGGCGGGCTACGAGCAGTACTTC. It yields the protein CASSLELGAGYEQYF. The full variable domain, with the rest looked up from reference TRBV11-2 and TRBJ2-7, is EAGVAQSPRYKIIEKRQSVAFWCNPISGHATLYWYQQILGQGPKLLIQFQNNGVVDDSQLPKDRFSAERLKGVDSTLKIQPAKLEDSAVYLCASSLELGAGYEQYFGPGTRLTVT.

On this clonotype: This sequence may be a read error, since a much larger clone differs from it by one base. The chain uses TRBV28 and TRBJ2-7; TRBD1 aligns across 10 bases. This CDR3 has 14 residues. Germline V CDR1 and CDR2: MDHEN, SYDVKM. V gave up 8 bases and J gave up 3 bases; unmatched junction bases: 7. The chain's CDR3 is CASRSDRGFYEQYF. CDR3 nucleotides: TGTGCCAGCCGCTCGGACAGGGGGTTCTACGAGCAGTACTTC.

This clonotype was observed a handful of times. The CDR3 carries no conserved terminal phenylalanine or tryptophan, so it likely arises from a read error. This rearrangement joins TRBV30 to TRBJ2-2; D call uncertain. Deletions cut 2 bases from V and 4 bases from J, with 11 bases between. CDR1 and CDR2 (germline): GTSNPN, SVGIG (reference sequence). This CDR3 is built from 14 residues. The CDR3 nucleotides are TGTGCCTGGAGTCGGGCCGTCGTCACCGGGGAGCTGTTTTCT. Protein product: CAWSRAVVTGELFS.

The chain joins TRBV11-2 to TRBJ1-5, with D unresolved. The ends were cut back, 5 bases at V and 0 bases at J, with 8 bases in the middle. In germline, CDR1 is SGHAT, CDR2 FQNNGV. CDR3 length: 14 residues. CDR3 loop: CASSPGSSNQPQHF. CDR3 coding DNA: TGTGCCAGCAGCCCGGGAAGTAGCAATCAGCCCCAGCATTTT.

Remarks on this clonotype: The junction does not match germline at one end; this may be a read error. The chain carries TRBV20-1 and TRBJ2-5; D remains unclear. The CDR3 is made up of 15 amino acids. Germline V gives CDR1 DFQATT, CDR2 SNEGSKA (reference sequence). The CDR3 DNA reads as TGCAGTGCCCTAGGCTGGGAACACATCAATTCACCCCTCCACTTC. This sequence encodes CSALGWEHINSPLHF.

The J gene is TRBJ1-4, the V gene TRBV27; TRBD1 might be the D (6 bases). The CDR3 extends over 14 amino acids. Deletions cut 4 bases from V and 6 bases from J, with 12 bases between. The germline V gene encodes CDR1 MNHEY and CDR2 SMNVEV (reference sequence). The DNA of the CDR3 is TGTGCCAGCAGTTCGGACAGTTTTTATGAAAAACTGTTTTTT. As protein: CASSSDSFYEKLFF.

This chain uses TRBV20-1 with TRBJ1-6; 8 nucleotides align to TRBD1. Per the germline V gene, CDR1 is DFQATT and CDR2 is SNEGSKA (reference sequence). The CDR3 covers 14 residues. Losses at the gene ends were 4 bases for V and 7 bases for J; bases not matched to a gene: 6. CDR3 DNA: TGCAGTGCTAACCGGGACAGGACCAATTCACCCCTCCACTTT. Residues: CSANRDRTNSPLHF.

This rearrangement joins TRBV27 to TRBJ2-3; maybe TRBD1 (6 bases). V was trimmed by 8 bases and J by 2 bases, leaving 11 bases between them. CDR1 and CDR2 (germline): MNHEY, SMNVEV (reference sequence). The CDR3 spans 13 residues. The CDR3, as DNA: TGTGCCAGCGGACGGGACACCACAGATACGCAGTATTTT. It is translated as CASGRDTTDTQYF.

This rearrangement joins TRBV18 to TRBJ2-1, with TRBD2 matching over 8 bases. Looked up from germline, CDR1 is KGHSH and CDR2 is LQKENI. The J segment lost 14 bases and the V segment lost 5 bases, leaving 14 bases of the junction unmatched. The CDR3 spans 14 residues. CDR3 sequence reads: CASSSEVSGSPEFF. CDR3 DNA: TGTGCCAGCTCATCAGAAGTAAGCGGGAGTCCCGAGTTCTTC.

This clonotype appeared many times. Possible read error: a much larger clone is one base away. The genes are TRBV30 and TRBJ2-2; D not certain. This CDR3 region has 12 residues. In germline, CDR1 is GTSNPN, CDR2 SVGIG (reference sequence). Trimming took 0 bases from V and 5 from J, leaving 4 bases between them. The chain's CDR3 is CAWSVWTGELFF. The CDR3 coding sequence is TGTGCCTGGAGTGTATGGACCGGGGAGCTGTTTTTT.

This clonotype was counted a few times. The DNA of the CDR3 is TGTGCCTGGAGCACCTCTTCGTGGGGGACCTACACCTTC. Amino acids: CAWSTSSWGTYTF. The chain is built from TRBV30 and TRBJ1-2; perhaps TRBD1 as D (5 bases). This CDR3 is 13 amino acids long. V shed 3 bases and J shed 10 bases, with 18 bases lying between them. CDR1 is GTSNPN and CDR2 is SVGIG in the germline V gene (reference sequence).

This clonotype was counted a few times. V gene TRBV18 combines with J gene TRBJ2-2; possibly TRBD1 for D (7 bases). The germline V gene encodes CDR1 KGHSH and CDR2 LQKENI. The V end was cut by 6 bases, the J end by 4 bases, with 15 bases between. The CDR3 is made up of 15 amino acids. Here the CDR3 reads CASSPGTAGTGELFF. DNA for the CDR3: TGTGCCAGCTCGCCAGGGACAGCGGGCACCGGGGAGCTGTTTTTT.